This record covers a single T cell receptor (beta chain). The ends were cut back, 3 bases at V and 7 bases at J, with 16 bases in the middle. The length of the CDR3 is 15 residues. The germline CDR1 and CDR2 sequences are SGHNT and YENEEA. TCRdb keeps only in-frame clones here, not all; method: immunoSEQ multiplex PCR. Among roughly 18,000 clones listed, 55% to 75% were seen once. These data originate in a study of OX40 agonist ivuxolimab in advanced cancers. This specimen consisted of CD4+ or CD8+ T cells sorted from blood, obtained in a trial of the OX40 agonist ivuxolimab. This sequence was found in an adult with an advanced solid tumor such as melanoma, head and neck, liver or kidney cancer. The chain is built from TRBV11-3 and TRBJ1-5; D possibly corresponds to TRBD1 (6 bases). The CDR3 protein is CASSFSRNRDQPQHF. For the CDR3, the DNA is TGTGCCAGCAGCTTTTCCCGAAACAGGGACCAGCCCCAGCATTTT.